This T cell receptor beta chain was retrieved from a study of metastatic and nonmetastatic thyroid tumors. Study-level background: Malignant and benign thyroid patients had repertoires compared in peripheral blood and tumor or nodule tissue.

CDR1 is DFQATT, CDR2 SNEGSKA, per germline (reference sequence). Trimming took off 3 bases at V and 2 bases at J, with 15 bases between the two ends. This CDR3 has 15 residues. This clone occurred many times. Additional DNA sequences in this sample encode the identical CDR3. Original handling: Clinicopathological groups supplied CDR3 differences that were used to build a distant-metastasis classifier for papillary thyroid cancer. TCRdb reprocessed the PCR reads via MiXCR. The V and J calls were not made by the authors but by TCRdb's processing. In the table there are over 45,000 clones, around 21% of which are singletons. All patients reached thyroid surgery having received no treatment beforehand.

The chain carries TRBV20-1 and TRBJ2-3; D may be TRBD2 (5 bases). The sequence came from a male donor with papillary thyroid cancer or a benign thyroid nodule (not recorded which). Some clones in this sample may be carry-over from other donors' samples. Sequencing was performed on blood. The DNA for the CDR3 is TGCAGTGCTAGTTTATGGGAGCGGCCCACAGATACGCAGTATTTT. It encodes CSASLWERPTDTQYF.